The 8 T cell receptor beta chains given below trace back to one sample, sequenced in a study of blood T cell repertoires in COVID-19. Sequencing was performed with immunoSEQ multiplex PCR; in TCRdb, only in-frame clones are kept and a portion is missing. Here the sample spans 120,000 or so clones, about 88% being singletons. The sequenced material came from peripheral blood. These receptors came from a man between 60 and 75 years old with COVID-19, enrolled during active disease.

The rearrangement uses TRBV6-2 or TRBV6-3 and TRBJ1-5, with a tentative D call TRBD1 (5 bases). Germline CDR1 and CDR2: MNHEY and SVGEGT. The length of the CDR3 is 15 residues. V lost 4 bases and J 4 bases, leaving 14 bases between the germline ends. CDR3 region: CASSWLLRGNQPQHF. Here the CDR3 DNA reads TGTGCCAGCAGTTGGCTGCTACGGGGGAATCAGCCCCAGCATTTT.

In DNA form, the CDR3 reads TGCAGCGTTGAGGAGGGGTCTGGGGCCAACGTCCTGACTTTC. Translating gives CSVEEGSGANVLTF. V and J are TRBV29-1 and TRBJ2-6, with TRBD2 as a possible D gene (6 bases). Germline CDR1 reads SQVTM; CDR2 reads ANQGSEA. V lost 3 bases and J 1 base, leaving 7 bases between the germline ends. The CDR3 spans 14 residues.

The rearrangement uses TRBV4-1 and TRBJ2-7, with 9 nucleotides matching TRBD1. The CDR3 length is 15 residues. Germline CDR1 is MGHRA and CDR2 is YSYEKL. Losses at the gene ends were 5 bases for V and 6 bases for J; bases not matched to a gene: 11. The CDR3 protein is CASSVRGTGTFEQYF. In DNA form, the CDR3 reads TGCGCCAGCAGCGTCCGGGGGACAGGGACGTTCGAGCAGTACTTC.

The rearrangement uses TRBV7-2 and TRBJ2-2; D gene ambiguous. This CDR3 is built from 15 residues. Trimming cost V 1 base and J 7 bases, with 13 bases left between them. The germline V gene encodes CDR1 SGHTA and CDR2 FQGNSA. CDR3 protein: CASSLGRSQGGELFF. The CDR3 bases are TGTGCCAGCAGCTTAGGGCGGAGCCAAGGCGGGGAGCTGTTTTTT.

The genes are TRBV5-1 and TRBJ1-3; D call uncertain. V was shortened by 2 bases and J by 7 bases, with 10 bases between the two germline ends. Germline values: CDR1 SGHRS, CDR2 YFSETQ. The CDR3 runs to 13 residues. CDR3 DNA sequence: TGCGCCAGCAGCTTAGAATTGGGCAACACCATATATTTT. Its protein is CASSLELGNTIYF.

The chain has TRBV7-8 and TRBJ1-3, with D uncertain. The CDR3 has 16 residues. Trimming took 1 base from V and 0 from J, leaving 10 bases between them. Germline CDR1 is SGHVS and CDR2 is FQNEAQ. The CDR3 bases are TGTGCCAGCAGCTTAGAGGTGACTAACTCTGGAAACACCATATATTTT. Amino acid sequence: CASSLEVTNSGNTIYF.

This clone appeared once. The rearrangement uses TRBV5-1 and TRBJ2-1, with a weak D call TRBD1 (6 bases). Germline lookup yields CDR1 SGHRS and CDR2 YFSETQ. The CDR3 totals 15 residues. Trimming left V 3 bases short and J 0 bases short, with 10 bases between. The CDR3 coding sequence is TGCGCCAGCAGCTATACAGGGAACTCCTACAATGAGCAGTTCTTC. Translating gives CASSYTGNSYNEQFF.

The chain carries TRBV6-5 and TRBJ1-1, with 8 bases lining up with TRBD1. This CDR3 is built from 14 residues. The junction had 7 bases not matched to a gene; V was cut back by 6 bases and J by 4 bases. CDR1 MNHEY and CDR2 SVGAGI come from the germline V gene. Here the CDR3 reads CASRSDRGSTEAFF. As DNA, the CDR3 is TGTGCCAGCAGGTCTGACAGGGGCAGCACTGAAGCTTTCTTT.